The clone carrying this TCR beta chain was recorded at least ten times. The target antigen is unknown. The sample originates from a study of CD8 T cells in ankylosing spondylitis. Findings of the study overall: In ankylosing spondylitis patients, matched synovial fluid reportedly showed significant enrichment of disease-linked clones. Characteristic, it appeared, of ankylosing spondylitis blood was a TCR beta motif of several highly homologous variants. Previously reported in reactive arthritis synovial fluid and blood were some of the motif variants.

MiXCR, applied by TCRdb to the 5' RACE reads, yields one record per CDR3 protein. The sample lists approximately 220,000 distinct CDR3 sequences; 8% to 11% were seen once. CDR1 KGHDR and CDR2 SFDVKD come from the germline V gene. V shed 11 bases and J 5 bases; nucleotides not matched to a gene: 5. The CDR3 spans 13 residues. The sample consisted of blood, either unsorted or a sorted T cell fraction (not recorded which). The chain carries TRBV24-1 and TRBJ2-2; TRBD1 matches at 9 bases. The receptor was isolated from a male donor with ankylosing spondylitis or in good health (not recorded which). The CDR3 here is CASTGQGTGELFF. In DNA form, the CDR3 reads TGTGCCAGCACCGGACAGGGGACCGGGGAGCTGTTTTTT.